The rows below give T cell receptor beta chains drawn from one sample of a study of cytomegalovirus exposure and HLA in healthy donors. Using immunoSEQ multiplex PCR, the repertoire was profiled, and TCRdb retains in-frame clones only, with some absent. Of some 150,000 clones detected, about four fifths appear once; the ten largest clones hold just under 6.5%. The material sequenced was PBMCs. All receptors derive from a man between 45 and 60 years old in good health and CMV-seropositive. CDR3s include the opening cysteine and the closing phenylalanine or tryptophan. Each record gives: CDR3 protein, CDR3 DNA, D gene, V gene, J gene, CDR3 length, clone size. D genes are given only for firm matches. Rows give clone size only sometimes, using once, few, many, or a class for an expanded clone.

CDR3: CASSVGTGGFRGYTF
DNA: TGTGCCAGCAGCGTAGGGACAGGGGGATTTCGGGGCTACACCTTC
D: TRBD1
V: TRBV9
J: TRBJ1-2
length: 15
size: NA

CDR3: CASSRGQQQETQYF
DNA: TGTGCCAGCAGCCGAGGACAGCAACAAGAGACCCAGTACTTC
D: NA
V: TRBV5-5
J: TRBJ2-5
length: 14
size: NA

CDR3: CASSPTSGRAGANVLTF
DNA: TGTGCCAGCAGCCCCACTAGCGGGAGAGCTGGGGCCAACGTCCTGACTTTC
D: TRBD2
V: TRBV28
J: TRBJ2-6
length: 17
size: NA

CDR3: CASSVGNQETQYF
DNA: TGTGCCAGCAGCGTGGGCAACCAAGAGACCCAGTACTTC
D: NA
V: TRBV9
J: TRBJ2-5
length: 13
size: NA

CDR3: CASSPGVGDNYGYTF
DNA: TGTGCCAGCAGCCCCGGTGTGGGCGATAACTATGGCTACACCTTC
D: NA
V: TRBV6-5
J: TRBJ1-2
length: 15
size: once

CDR3: CASRLLQSTGELFF
DNA: TGTGCCAGCAGACTCCTACAGAGCACCGGGGAGCTGTTTTTT
D: NA
V: TRBV14
J: TRBJ2-2
length: 14
size: NA

CDR3: CASSLLRASSYEQYF
DNA: TGTGCCAGCAGCTTATTGCGGGCTAGCTCCTACGAGCAGTACTTC
D: NA
V: TRBV7-8
J: TRBJ2-7
length: 15
size: NA

CDR3: CSVRRASNNEQFF
DNA: TGCAGCGTTAGGAGGGCCAGCAATAATGAGCAGTTCTTC
D: NA
V: TRBV29-1
J: TRBJ2-1
length: 13
size: NA

CDR3: CASSLDRGREKLFF
DNA: TGTGCCAGCAGCCTCGACAGGGGTCGGGAAAAACTGTTTTTT
D: TRBD1
V: TRBV7-9
J: TRBJ1-4
length: 14
size: NA

CDR3: CASSGGAGTYNEQFF
DNA: TGTGCCAGCAGCGGGGGAGCCGGGACTTACAATGAGCAGTTCTTC
D: NA
V: TRBV7-8
J: TRBJ2-1
length: 15
size: NA

CDR3: CASSAGTSPYEQYF
DNA: TGTGCCAGCAGCGCCGGGACTAGCCCCTACGAGCAGTACTTC
D: TRBD2
V: TRBV9
J: TRBJ2-7
length: 14
size: NA

CDR3: CASSPRVGAQSPLHF
DNA: TGTGCCAGCTCACCACGTGTAGGGGCCCAATCACCCCTCCACTTT
D: NA
V: TRBV18
J: TRBJ1-6
length: 15
size: NA